This is a list of T cell receptor beta chains from one sample in a study of OX40 agonist ivuxolimab in advanced cancers. Generated by immunoSEQ multiplex PCR, the TCRdb table keeps only in-frame clones and is missing some. Of around 80,000 clones in the sample, roughly 83% were seen once. Sequences were derived from CD4+ or CD8+ T cells sorted from blood, sampled in a trial of the OX40 agonist ivuxolimab. The receptor source for this set is an adult with an advanced solid tumor such as melanoma, head and neck, liver or kidney cancer. Both conserved end residues are part of each CDR3. D genes are given only for firm matches. Size is omitted from some rows. Given values are once, few, many or a class for expanded clones.

j_call | d_call | v_call | clone_size | cdr3_aa | cdr3_nt
TRBJ2-1 | . | TRBV4-3 | . | CASSQDRGRMQFF | TGCGCCAGCAGCCAAGATCGGGGGCGCATGCAGTTCTTC
TRBJ2-1 | . | TRBV7-3 | . | CASSLGDEQFF | TGTGCCAGCAGCTTAGGGGATGAGCAGTTCTTC
TRBJ2-7 | . | TRBV9 | once | CAHDGSSYEQYF | TGTGCCCACGACGGGAGCTCCTACGAGCAGTACTTC
TRBJ2-5 | . | TRBV13 | once | CASSLAGHQTQYF | TGTGCCAGCAGCTTAGCTGGGCATCAGACCCAGTACTTC
TRBJ1-3 | TRBD1 | TRBV11-3 | . | CASSPGQGSGNTIYF | TGTGCCAGCAGCCCGGGACAGGGCTCTGGAAACACCATATATTTT
TRBJ2-2 | TRBD1 | TRBV11-2 | . | CASSSSIYRGRAYTGELFF | TGTGCCAGCAGCTCGTCAATTTACAGGGGGCGCGCATATACCGGGGAGCTGTTTTTT
TRBJ1-1 | . | TRBV7-9 | . | CASSGRGVENTEAFF | TGTGCCAGCAGCGGTAGGGGGGTTGAGAACACTGAAGCTTTCTTT
TRBJ1-2 | . | TRBV21-1 | . | CASSKQSGRPYGYTF | TGTGCCAGCAGCAAACAGTCGGGCAGGCCCTATGGCTACACCTTC
TRBJ1-1 | TRBD1 | TRBV4-1 | . | CASSQPNRGPGTEAFF | TGCGCCAGCAGCCAGCCCAACAGGGGGCCCGGCACTGAAGCTTTCTTT
TRBJ1-1 | . | TRBV5-1 | few | CASMGHAEAFF | TGCGCCAGCATGGGGCACGCTGAAGCTTTCTTT
TRBJ2-1 | . | TRBV27 | . | CASSPPDNYNEQFF | TGTGCCAGCAGTCCTCCCGACAACTACAATGAGCAGTTCTTC
TRBJ1-2 | TRBD1 | TRBV9 | . | CASSVDGTGAYGYTF | TGTGCCAGCAGCGTAGATGGGACAGGGGCCTATGGCTACACCTTC
TRBJ2-2 | . | TRBV10-1 | . | CASSEARDAGELFF | TGCGCCAGCAGTGAGGCCAGGGACGCCGGGGAGCTGTTTTTT
TRBJ1-1 | TRBD1 | TRBV11-1 | . | CASSLGGTGRNTEAFF | TGTGCCAGCAGCTTAGGAGGGACAGGTCGGAACACTGAAGCTTTCTTT
TRBJ1-4 | TRBD1 | TRBV5-1 | . | CASSSLDRDDEKLFF | TGCGCCAGCAGCTCCCTCGACAGGGACGATGAAAAACTGTTTTTT
TRBJ2-1 | TRBD2 | TRBV7-2 | . | CASSLGSSGYNEQFF | TGTGCCAGCAGCCTAGGCTCTAGCGGGTACAATGAGCAGTTCTTC
TRBJ2-7 | TRBD1 | TRBV18 | . | CASSLTGQGYEQYF | TGTGCCAGCTCACTAACGGGACAGGGTTACGAGCAGTACTTC
TRBJ2-7 | . | TRBV6-5 | few | CASSYSRDFTYEQYF | TGTGCCAGCAGTTACTCGAGGGATTTCACCTACGAGCAGTACTTC
TRBJ1-2 | . | TRBV19 | . | CASSIGRGKGYTF | TGTGCCAGTAGTATTGGGAGGGGGAAGGGCTACACCTTC
TRBJ1-3 | . | TRBV5-1 | once | CASSFGSLSGNTIYF | TGCGCCAGCAGCTTCGGGAGTCTCTCTGGAAACACCATATATTTT
TRBJ1-1 | TRBD1 | TRBV5-1 | once | CASTWGQGNTEAFF | TGCGCCAGCACCTGGGGACAGGGGAACACTGAAGCTTTCTTT
TRBJ2-1 | . | TRBV11-2 | . | CASSPQDQGNEQFF | TGTGCCAGCAGCCCCCAGGACCAGGGCAATGAGCAGTTCTTC
TRBJ2-3 | . | TRBV11-3 | . | CASSSEGDTQYF | TGTGCCAGCAGCTCCGAGGGAGATACGCAGTATTTT
TRBJ2-4 | TRBD1 | TRBV18 | . | CASSPTGARTAKNIQYF | TGTGCCAGCTCTCCAACAGGGGCGAGAACGGCCAAAAACATTCAGTACTTC
TRBJ2-3 | . | TRBV10-3 | once | CATLGADLTDTQYF | TGTGCCACCTTGGGGGCGGATCTCACAGATACGCAGTATTTT
TRBJ2-4 | . | TRBV4-2 | . | CASSQELVAYIQYF | TGTGCCAGCAGCCAAGAACTAGTTGCATACATTCAGTACTTC
TRBJ1-1 | TRBD1 | TRBV7-3 | once | CASRDRVNTEAFF | TGTGCCAGCAGGGACAGGGTGAACACTGAAGCTTTCTTT
TRBJ1-5 | . | TRBV21-1 | . | CASSNGGNQPQHF | TGTGCCAGCAGCAATGGGGGGAATCAGCCCCAGCATTTT
TRBJ2-1 | TRBD2 | TRBV18 | . | CASSPGLAGAHEQFF | TGTGCCAGCTCACCCGGACTAGCGGGAGCCCATGAGCAGTTCTTC
TRBJ2-5 | TRBD1 | TRBV5-4 | . | CASSTDRFQETQYF | TGTGCCAGCAGCACGGACAGGTTCCAAGAGACCCAGTACTTC
TRBJ2-3 | TRBD2 | TRBV6-1 | . | CASMPGGSSDTQYF | TGTGCCAGCATGCCGGGCGGGAGCTCAGATACGCAGTATTTT
TRBJ1-2 | TRBD1 | TRBV2 | . | CARGPRDRDYFGYTF | TGTGCCAGGGGACCCCGGGACAGGGATTACTTTGGCTACACCTTC
TRBJ2-7 | . | TRBV4-3 | . | CASSHSPGPWQYF | TGCGCCAGCAGCCACTCGCCCGGCCCCTGGCAGTACTTC
TRBJ2-4 | TRBD2 | TRBV5-6 | . | CASSLLAGEGQNIQYF | TGTGCCAGCAGTTTACTAGCGGGGGAGGGTCAAAACATTCAGTACTTC
TRBJ1-1 | TRBD1 | TRBV5-8 | . | CASSQDRGRDTEAFF | TGTGCCAGCAGCCAAGACAGGGGGCGCGACACTGAAGCTTTCTTT
TRBJ2-5 | TRBD2 | TRBV27 | . | CASSPRRGGETQYF | TGTGCCAGCAGCCCGCGACGGGGAGGGGAGACCCAGTACTTC
TRBJ1-2 | . | TRBV6-5 | . | CASSPRGRGNYGYTF | TGTGCCAGCAGTCCCAGAGGGCGGGGAAACTATGGCTACACCTTC
TRBJ2-3 | . | TRBV27 | . | CASSIEWGGTDTQYF | TGTGCCAGCAGCATCGAGTGGGGCGGCACAGATACGCAGTATTTT
TRBJ1-4 | . | TRBV19 | . | CASSAHNEKLFF | TGTGCCAGTTCGGCGCATAATGAAAAACTGTTTTTT
TRBJ1-1 | . | TRBV29-1 | . | CSVAYPGGGGAFF | TGCAGCGTTGCCTACCCCGGGGGCGGAGGGGCTTTCTTT
TRBJ1-1 | TRBD1 | TRBV7-9 | few | CASSSGQGSDTEAFF | TGTGCCAGCAGTTCGGGACAGGGAAGCGACACTGAAGCTTTCTTT
TRBJ1-1 | . | TRBV23-1 | . | CASSLGEGETEAFF | TGCGCCAGCAGTCTAGGGGAAGGGGAAACTGAAGCTTTCTTT
TRBJ2-5 | . | TRBV2 | . | CASSETTETQYF | TGTGCCAGCAGTGAAACTACGGAGACCCAGTACTTC
TRBJ1-5 | . | TRBV4-1 | . | CASSRSDRNQPQHF | TGCGCCAGCAGCCGTTCCGACAGAAATCAGCCCCAGCATTTT
TRBJ2-5 | . | TRBV6-6 | . | CASSYSQGKETQYF | TGTGCCAGCAGTTACTCCCAGGGAAAAGAGACCCAGTACTTC
TRBJ1-2 | . | TRBV18 | . | CASSPREGNYGYTF | TGTGCCAGCTCACCACGGGAGGGGAACTATGGCTACACCTTC
TRBJ1-6 | TRBD1 | TRBV5-4 | . | CASSLRTGNSPLHF | TGTGCCAGCAGCTTGCGGACAGGGAATTCACCCCTCCACTTT
TRBJ2-5 | . | TRBV6-5 | . | CASSDQATQYF | TGTGCCAGCAGCGACCAGGCGACCCAGTACTTC
TRBJ1-2 | . | TRBV25-1 | . | CASSSGYQNYGYTF | TGTGCCAGCAGTAGCGGCTACCAAAACTATGGCTACACCTTC
TRBJ2-3 | TRBD1 | TRBV7-8 | . | CASSRMDRLTDTQYF | TGTGCCAGCAGCCGCATGGACAGGCTCACAGATACGCAGTATTTT
TRBJ2-1 | . | TRBV11-3 | once | CASSLGIGGSDEQFF | TGTGCCAGCAGCTTAGGGATAGGGGGTTCTGATGAGCAGTTCTTC
TRBJ2-7 | . | TRBV6-5 | . | CASSYSGEQYF | TGTGCCAGCAGTTACTCCGGAGAGCAGTACTTC
TRBJ2-5 | . | TRBV6-6 | . | CASSYGETQYF | TGTGCCAGCAGTTACGGGGAGACCCAGTACTTC
TRBJ1-1 | . | TRBV7-8 | . | CASSLAPTEAFF | TGTGCCAGCAGCTTAGCGCCCACTGAAGCTTTCTTT
TRBJ1-1 | . | TRBV19 | few | CASSINTMNTEAFF | TGTGCCAGTAGTATCAACACAATGAACACTGAAGCTTTCTTT